This TCR beta chain stems from a study of T cells in Graves' hyperthyroidism and ophthalmopathy. Amplified TCR beta CDR3 regions derived from RNA transcripts. A first-round RT-PCR of the TCR CDR3 used the HTBI primer set. TCRdb analysed the multiplex PCR reads with MiXCR anew, one entry per CDR3 protein. This table has about 300,000 distinct CDR3 sequences, roughly 19% appearing once. This clonotype was seen ten or more times. Germline V gene data show CDR1 as KGHSH and CDR2 as LQKENI. The CDR3 is 16 amino acids. Trimming stripped 0 bases from V and 4 bases from J, with 15 bases between. This TCR was sampled from a man in his fifties with Graves' ophthalmopathy. The chain recombines TRBV18 with TRBJ1-1; tentative D call: TRBD1 (5 bases). Sequencing was performed on blood. The CDR3 spells CASSPPSLRGATEAFF. The DNA of the CDR3 is TGTGCCAGCTCACCACCTTCCCTGAGGGGAGCCACTGAAGCTTTCTTT.